One and the same sample provided the 6 T cell receptor beta chains below, sequenced in a study of identical twins. TCRdb fed the 5' RACE reads into MiXCR, producing one record per CDR3 protein. This sample has around 370,000 distinct CDR3 sequences; around 9.7% occur once, and the top ten carry approximately 8.9%. The material sequenced was naive T cells sorted from blood. All receptors derive from a woman aged 45-65 years in good health.

The chain recombines TRBV20-1 with TRBJ2-7; D gene ambiguous. CDR3 size: 13 residues. Germline CDR1 is DFQATT and CDR2 is SNEGSKA (reference sequence). The V and J ends lost 1 base and 0 bases respectively, with 7 bases between them. The CDR3 DNA follows: TGCAGTGCTAGAGCAGGAAGCTCCTACGAGCAGTACTTC. As protein: CSARAGSSYEQYF.

The V call is TRBV29-1, the J call TRBJ2-2; D call uncertain. Between the trimmed V and J ends, which lost 3 bases and 0 bases, there was a span of 5 bases. In germline, CDR1 is SQVTM, CDR2 ANQGSEA. The CDR3 extends over 13 amino acids. In DNA form, the CDR3 reads TGCAGCGTTGATCAGGCGAACACCGGGGAGCTGTTTTTT. Translated, it gives CSVDQANTGELFF.

This clonotype occurred a few times. The chain has TRBV25-1 and TRBJ1-1; D is unresolved. The germline V and J ends were trimmed by 2 bases and 4 bases, with 8 bases remaining between them. The germline gives CDR1 MGHDK, CDR2 SYGVNS. This CDR3 has 13 residues. The CDR3: CASSERIGTEAFF. CDR3 DNA: TGTGCCAGCAGTGAAAGGATTGGCACTGAAGCTTTCTTT. The full variable domain, with the rest looked up from reference TRBV25-1 and TRBJ1-1, is EADIYQTPRYLVIGTGKKITLECSQTMGHDKMYWYQQDPGMELHLIHYSYGVNSTEKGDLSSESTVSRIRTEHFPLTLESARPSHTSQYLCASSERIGTEAFFGQGTRLTVV.

The rearrangement uses TRBV6-1 and TRBJ1-5, with D maybe TRBD1 (5 bases). V lost 0 bases, J lost 7 bases, and 13 bases lay in between. CDR1 and CDR2 from the germline V gene are MNHNS and SASEGT. The CDR3 consists of 15 residues. The CDR3 region is CASSEAGRGTQPQHF. CDR3 nucleotides: TGTGCCAGCAGTGAAGCAGGACGGGGCACGCAGCCCCAGCATTTT.

This clonotype was recorded at least ten times. The chain uses TRBV7-9 and TRBJ2-4, with D hard to call. The CDR3 consists of 13 residues. Trimming shortened V by 4 bases and J by 6 bases, and 10 bases separated the two germline ends. Germline loops: CDR1 SEHNR, CDR2 FQNEAQ (reference sequence). CDR3 nucleotide sequence: TGTGCCAGCAGCTCACGGACCGCAAACATTCAGTACTTC. Amino acid sequence: CASSSRTANIQYF.

The chain links TRBV7-2 to TRBJ2-6; 13 bases are a match to TRBD2. The CDR3 is 17 amino acids. CDR1 is SGHTA, CDR2 FQGNSA, per germline. Germline trimming cut 10 bases from V and 2 bases from J; bases unmatched to any gene: 8. The CDR3, as DNA: TGTGCCAATGCCAAGGGACTAGCGGGAACTGGGGCCAACGTCCTGACTTTC. Amino acids: CANAKGLAGTGANVLTF.